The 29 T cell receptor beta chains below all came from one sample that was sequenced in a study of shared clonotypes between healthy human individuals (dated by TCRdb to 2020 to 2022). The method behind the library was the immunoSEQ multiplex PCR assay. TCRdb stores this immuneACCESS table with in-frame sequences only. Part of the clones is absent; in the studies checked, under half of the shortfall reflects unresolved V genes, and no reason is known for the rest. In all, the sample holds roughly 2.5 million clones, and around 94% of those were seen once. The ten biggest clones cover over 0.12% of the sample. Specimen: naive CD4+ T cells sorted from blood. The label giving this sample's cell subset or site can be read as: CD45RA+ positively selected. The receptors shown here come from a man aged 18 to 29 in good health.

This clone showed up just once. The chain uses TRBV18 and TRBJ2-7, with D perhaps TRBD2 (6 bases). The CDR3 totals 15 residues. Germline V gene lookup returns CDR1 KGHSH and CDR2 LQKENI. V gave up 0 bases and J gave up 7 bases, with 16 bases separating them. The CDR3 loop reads CASSPPVGGGGEQYF. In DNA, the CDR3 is TGTGCCAGCTCACCACCGGTGGGGGGAGGAGGAGAGCAGTACTTC.

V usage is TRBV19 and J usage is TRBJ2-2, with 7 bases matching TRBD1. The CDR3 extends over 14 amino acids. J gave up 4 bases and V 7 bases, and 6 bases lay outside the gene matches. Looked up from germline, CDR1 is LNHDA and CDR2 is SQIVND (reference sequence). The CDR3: CASNRDRSTGELFF. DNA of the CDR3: TGTGCCAGTAATCGGGACAGAAGCACCGGGGAGCTGTTTTTT.

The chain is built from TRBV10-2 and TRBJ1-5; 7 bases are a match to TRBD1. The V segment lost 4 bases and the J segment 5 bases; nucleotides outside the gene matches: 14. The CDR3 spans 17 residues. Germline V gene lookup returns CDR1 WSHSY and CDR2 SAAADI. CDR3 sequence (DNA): TGCGCCAGCAGTGGTAAACAGGGGCAGACGTCGGATCAGCCCCAGCATTTT. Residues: CASSGKQGQTSDQPQHF.

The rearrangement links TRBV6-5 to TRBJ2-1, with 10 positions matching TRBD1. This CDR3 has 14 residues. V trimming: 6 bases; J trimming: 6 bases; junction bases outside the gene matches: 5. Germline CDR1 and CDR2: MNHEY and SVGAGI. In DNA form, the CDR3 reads TGTGCCAGCAGCTCCGGGACAGGGGCCAATGAGCAGTTCTTC. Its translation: CASSSGTGANEQFF.

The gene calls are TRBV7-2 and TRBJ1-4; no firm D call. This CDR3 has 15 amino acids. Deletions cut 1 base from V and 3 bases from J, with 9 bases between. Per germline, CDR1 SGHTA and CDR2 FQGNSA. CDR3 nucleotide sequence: TGTGCCAGCAGCTTAGTGGGAACTCCTAATGAAAAACTGTTTTTT. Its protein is CASSLVGTPNEKLFF.

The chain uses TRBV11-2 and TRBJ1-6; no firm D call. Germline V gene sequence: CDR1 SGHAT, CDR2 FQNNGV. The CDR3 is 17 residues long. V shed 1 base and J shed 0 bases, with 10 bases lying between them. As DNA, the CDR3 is TGTGCCAGCAGCTTAGCCGCCGGGAGCTCCTATAATTCACCCCTCCACTTT. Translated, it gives CASSLAAGSSYNSPLHF.

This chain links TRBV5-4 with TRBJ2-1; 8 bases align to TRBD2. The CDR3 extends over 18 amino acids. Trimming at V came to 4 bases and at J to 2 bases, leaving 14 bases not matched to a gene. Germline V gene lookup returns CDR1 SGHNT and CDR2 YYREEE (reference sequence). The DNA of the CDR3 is TGTGCCAGCAGCAGGACTAGCTCTCTGGGGGGGGCCTACAATGAGCAGTTCTTC. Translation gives CASSRTSSLGGAYNEQFF.

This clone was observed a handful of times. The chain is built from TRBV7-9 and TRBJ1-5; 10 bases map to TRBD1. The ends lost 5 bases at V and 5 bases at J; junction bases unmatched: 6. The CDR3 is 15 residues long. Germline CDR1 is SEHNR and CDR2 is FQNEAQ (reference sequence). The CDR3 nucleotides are TGTGCCAGCAGCCTAGGACAGGGGGATTATCAGCCCCAGCATTTT. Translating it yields CASSLGQGDYQPQHF.

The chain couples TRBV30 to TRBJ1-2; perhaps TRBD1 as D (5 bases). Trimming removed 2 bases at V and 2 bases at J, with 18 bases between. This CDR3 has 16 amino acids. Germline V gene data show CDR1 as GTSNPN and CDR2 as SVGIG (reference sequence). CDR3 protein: CAWSQGAGTWNYGYTF. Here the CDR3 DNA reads TGTGCCTGGAGTCAAGGGGCAGGGACTTGGAACTATGGCTACACCTTC.

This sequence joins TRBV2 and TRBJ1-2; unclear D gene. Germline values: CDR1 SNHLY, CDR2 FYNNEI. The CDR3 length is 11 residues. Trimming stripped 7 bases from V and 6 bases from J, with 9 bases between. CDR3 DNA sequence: TGTGCCAGCACGATAGTCGATGGCTACACCTTC. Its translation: CASTIVDGYTF.

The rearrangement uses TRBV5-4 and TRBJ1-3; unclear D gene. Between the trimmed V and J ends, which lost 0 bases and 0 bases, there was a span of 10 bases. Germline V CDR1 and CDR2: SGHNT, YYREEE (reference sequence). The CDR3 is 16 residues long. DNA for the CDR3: TGTGCCAGCAGCTTGGGCACCTATTCCTCTGGAAACACCATATATTTT. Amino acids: CASSLGTYSSGNTIYF.

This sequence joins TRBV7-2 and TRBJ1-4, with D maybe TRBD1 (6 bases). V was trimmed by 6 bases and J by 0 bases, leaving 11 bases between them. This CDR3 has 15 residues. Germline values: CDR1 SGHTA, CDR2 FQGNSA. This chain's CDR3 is CASRQRGSTNEKLFF. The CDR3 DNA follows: TGTGCCAGCAGACAAAGGGGGTCAACTAATGAAAAACTGTTTTTT.

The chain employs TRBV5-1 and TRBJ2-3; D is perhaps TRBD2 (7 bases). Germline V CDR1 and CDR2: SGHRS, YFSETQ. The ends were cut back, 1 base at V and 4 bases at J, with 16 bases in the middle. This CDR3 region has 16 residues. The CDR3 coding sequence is TGCGCCAGCAGCTTGTTGGGGGCGGGAGAGGCAGATACGCAGTATTTT. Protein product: CASSLLGAGEADTQYF.

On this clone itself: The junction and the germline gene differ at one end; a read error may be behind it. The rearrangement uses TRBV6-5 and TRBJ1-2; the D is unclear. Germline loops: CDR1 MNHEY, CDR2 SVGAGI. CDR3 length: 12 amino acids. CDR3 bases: TGTGCCGGCAGATTTGACCCGGGAGGCTACACCTTC. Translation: CAGRFDPGGYTF.

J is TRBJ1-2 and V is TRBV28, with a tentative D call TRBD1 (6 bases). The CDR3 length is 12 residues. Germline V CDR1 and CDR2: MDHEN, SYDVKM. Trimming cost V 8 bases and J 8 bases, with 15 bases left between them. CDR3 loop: CASRRGAGGYTF. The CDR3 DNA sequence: TGTGCCAGCCGTCGGGGGGCGGGGGGCTACACCTTC.

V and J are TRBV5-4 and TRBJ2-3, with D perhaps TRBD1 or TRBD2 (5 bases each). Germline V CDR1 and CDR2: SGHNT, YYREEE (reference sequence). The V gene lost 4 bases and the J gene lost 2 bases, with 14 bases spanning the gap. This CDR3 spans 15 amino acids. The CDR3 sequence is CASSLRDGYTDTQYF. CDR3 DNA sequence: TGTGCCAGCAGCCTTCGGGACGGTTACACAGATACGCAGTATTTT. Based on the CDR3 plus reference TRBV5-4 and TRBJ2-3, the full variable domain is ETGVTQSPTHLIKTRGQQVTLRCSSQSGHNTVSWYQQALGQGPQFIFQYYREEENGRGNFPPRFSGLQFPNYSSELNVNALELDDSALYLCASSLRDGYTDTQYFGPGTRLTVL.

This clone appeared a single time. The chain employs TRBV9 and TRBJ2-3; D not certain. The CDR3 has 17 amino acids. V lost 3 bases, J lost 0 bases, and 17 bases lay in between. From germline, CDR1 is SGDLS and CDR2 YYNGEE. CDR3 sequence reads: CASSAPGVGSSTDTQYF. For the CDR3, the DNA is TGTGCCAGCAGCGCCCCCGGAGTGGGATCTAGCACAGATACGCAGTATTTT.

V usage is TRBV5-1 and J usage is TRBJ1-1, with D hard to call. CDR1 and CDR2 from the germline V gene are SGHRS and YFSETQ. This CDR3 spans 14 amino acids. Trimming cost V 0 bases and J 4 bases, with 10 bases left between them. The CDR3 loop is CASSLEVFATEAFF. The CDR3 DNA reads TGCGCCAGCAGCTTGGAGGTCTTCGCCACTGAAGCTTTCTTT.

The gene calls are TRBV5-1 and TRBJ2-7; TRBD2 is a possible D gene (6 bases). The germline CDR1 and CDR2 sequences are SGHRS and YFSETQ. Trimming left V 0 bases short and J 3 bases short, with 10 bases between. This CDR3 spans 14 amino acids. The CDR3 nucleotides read TGCGCCAGCAGCTTGGGACGAGCGGGCTACGAGCAGTACTTC. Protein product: CASSLGRAGYEQYF.

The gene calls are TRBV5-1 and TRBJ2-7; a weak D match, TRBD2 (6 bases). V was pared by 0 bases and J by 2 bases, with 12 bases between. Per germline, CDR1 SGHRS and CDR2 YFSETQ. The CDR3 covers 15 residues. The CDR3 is CASSLGGLGAYEQYF. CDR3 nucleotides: TGCGCCAGCAGCTTGGGGGGACTCGGCGCCTACGAGCAGTACTTC.

The CDR3 DNA reads as TGTGCCAGCAGTTACGGGGGTTTCAATCAGCCCCAGCATTTT. Its protein is CASSYGGFNQPQHF. The V call is TRBV6-5, the J call TRBJ1-5; tentatively, D is TRBD1 (5 bases). The CDR3 covers 14 residues. In germline, CDR1 is MNHEY, CDR2 SVGAGI. V lost 2 bases to trimming and J lost 3 bases, with 8 bases between them.

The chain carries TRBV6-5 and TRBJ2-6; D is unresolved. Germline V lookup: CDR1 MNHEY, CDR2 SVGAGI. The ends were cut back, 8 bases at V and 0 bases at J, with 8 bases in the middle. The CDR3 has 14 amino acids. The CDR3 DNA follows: TGTGCCAGCTGTTCCCACTCTGGGGCCAACGTCCTGACTTTC. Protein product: CASCSHSGANVLTF.

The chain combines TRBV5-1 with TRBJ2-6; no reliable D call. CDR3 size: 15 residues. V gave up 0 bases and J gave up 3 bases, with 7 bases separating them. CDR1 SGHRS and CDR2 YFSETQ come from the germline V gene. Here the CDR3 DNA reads TGCGCCAGCAGCTTGGATTCGTTTGGGGCCAACGTCCTGACTTTC. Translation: CASSLDSFGANVLTF.

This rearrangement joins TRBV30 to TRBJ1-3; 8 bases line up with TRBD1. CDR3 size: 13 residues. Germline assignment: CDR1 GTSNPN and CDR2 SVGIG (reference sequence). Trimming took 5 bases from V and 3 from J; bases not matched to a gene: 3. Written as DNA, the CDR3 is TGTGCCTGGCAGGGGGCGGGTGGAAACACCATATATTTT. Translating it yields CAWQGAGGNTIYF.

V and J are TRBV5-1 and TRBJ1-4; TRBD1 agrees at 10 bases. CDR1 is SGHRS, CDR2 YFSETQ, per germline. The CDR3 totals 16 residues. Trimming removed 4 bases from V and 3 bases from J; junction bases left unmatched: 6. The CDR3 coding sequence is TGCGCCAGCAGCCGGACAGGGGGGTCGGCTAATGAAAAACTGTTTTTT. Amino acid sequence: CASSRTGGSANEKLFF.

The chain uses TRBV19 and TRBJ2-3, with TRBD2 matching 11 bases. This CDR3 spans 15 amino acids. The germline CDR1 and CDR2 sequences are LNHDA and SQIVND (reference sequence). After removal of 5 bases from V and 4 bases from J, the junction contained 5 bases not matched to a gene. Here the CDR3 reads CASSGGTSGPDTQYF. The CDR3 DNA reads TGTGCCAGTAGTGGTGGGACTAGCGGTCCAGATACGCAGTATTTT.

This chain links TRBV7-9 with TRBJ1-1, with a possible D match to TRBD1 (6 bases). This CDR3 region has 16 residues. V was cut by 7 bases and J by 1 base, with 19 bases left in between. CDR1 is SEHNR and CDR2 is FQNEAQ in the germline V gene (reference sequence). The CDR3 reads CASTHPRKGGNTEAFF. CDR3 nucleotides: TGTGCCAGCACCCATCCACGGAAGGGGGGGAACACTGAAGCTTTCTTT.

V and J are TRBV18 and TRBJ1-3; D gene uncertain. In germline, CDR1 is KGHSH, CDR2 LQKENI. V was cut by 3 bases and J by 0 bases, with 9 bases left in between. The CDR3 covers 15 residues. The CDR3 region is CASSPADASGNTIYF. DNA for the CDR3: TGTGCCAGCTCACCTGCAGACGCCTCTGGAAACACCATATATTTT.

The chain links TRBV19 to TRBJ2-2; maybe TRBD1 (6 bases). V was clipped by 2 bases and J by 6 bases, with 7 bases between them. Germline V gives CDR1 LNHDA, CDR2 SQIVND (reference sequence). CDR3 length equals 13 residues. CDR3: CASSIRGSGELFF. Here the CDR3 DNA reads TGTGCCAGTAGTATAAGGGGGTCCGGGGAGCTGTTTTTT.